The 29 T cell receptor beta chains reported below all come from one sample, sequenced in a study of beta chain features in type 1 diabetes. Isolated RNA was reverse transcribed in full, so expressed TCRB transcripts were sequenced. Sequencing was performed with immunoSEQ multiplex PCR; in TCRdb, only in-frame clones are kept and a portion is missing. The sample lists 300,000 to 400,000 clones; around 8% were seen once. Specimen: central memory CD4+ T cells from blood. The source is a woman aged 18-35 years in good health.

In this sample, this clone turned up a few times. The chain carries TRBV6-5 and TRBJ2-1; 11 nucleotides align to TRBD2. This CDR3 contains 14 residues. Germline CDR1 is MNHEY and CDR2 is SVGAGI. J gave up 13 bases and V 2 bases, and 7 bases lay outside the gene matches. The chain's CDR3 is CASSYGLAGGTQFF. Written as DNA, the CDR3 is TGTGCCAGCAGTTACGGGCTAGCGGGAGGCACCCAGTTCTTC.

This clone was counted at least ten times. The V call is TRBV5-1, the J call TRBJ2-1; TRBD2 matches at 8 bases. V was clipped by 0 bases and J by 0 bases; unmatched bases: 11. Germline values: CDR1 SGHRS, CDR2 YFSETQ. This CDR3 spans 19 amino acids. DNA for the CDR3: TGCGCCAGCAGCTTGGCTTCAGGGACTAGTCGCAGCTCCTACAATGAGCAGTTCTTC. Translated: CASSLASGTSRSSYNEQFF.

V is TRBV9 and J is TRBJ1-1; D gene uncertain. The germline V gene encodes CDR1 SGDLS and CDR2 YYNGEE. Trimming stripped 4 bases from V and 3 bases from J, with 4 bases between. The CDR3 sequence is 11 residues long. The chain's CDR3 is CASSPHTEAFF. The CDR3 nucleotides read TGTGCCAGCAGCCCACACACTGAAGCTTTCTTT. Full variable domain (outside the CDR3, taken from reference TRBV9 and TRBJ1-1): DSGVTQTPKHLITATGQRVTLRCSPRSGDLSVYWYQQSLDQGLQFLIQYYNGEERAKGNILERFSAQQFPDLHSELNLSSLELGDSALYFCASSPHTEAFFGQGTRLTVV.

In this sample, this clone turned up a few times. The chain employs TRBV29-1 and TRBJ1-2; no clear D. The V gene lost 1 base and the J gene lost 0 bases, with 9 bases spanning the gap. CDR3 length equals 14 residues. The germline V gene has CDR1 SQVTM and CDR2 ANQGSEA. The CDR3 nucleotides read TGCAGCGTTGAAGGTCGCGGGTCTAACTATGGCTACACCTTC. It is translated as CSVEGRGSNYGYTF.

A few counts support this clone. J is TRBJ2-7 and V is TRBV13; 8 bases map to TRBD2. CDR1 PRHDT and CDR2 FYEKMQ come from the germline V gene (reference sequence). Trimming took 0 bases from V and 6 from J; bases not matched to a gene: 4. CDR3 length: 14 residues. The CDR3 nucleotides read TGTGCCAGCAGCTTAGGAGCGGGAGAGAGCGAGCAGTACTTC. It translates to CASSLGAGESEQYF.

This clone has a handful of counts. The chain uses TRBV28 and TRBJ2-5, with 10 bases aligning to TRBD2. The J call may be mistaken, given a closer DNA end match to TRBJ2-7. The CDR3 is made up of 14 amino acids. Germline CDR1 MDHEN, CDR2 SYDVKM. The CDR3 region is CASSSGTSENEQYF. Written as DNA, the CDR3 is TGTGCCAGCAGTTCAGGGACTAGCGAGAACGAGCAGTACTTC.

The V call is TRBV18, the J call TRBJ1-2; unclear D gene. This CDR3 has 13 residues. V shed 4 bases and J shed 3 bases, with 9 bases lying between them. In germline, CDR1 is KGHSH, CDR2 LQKENI. CDR3 in amino acids: CASSHSQDYGYTF. The CDR3 DNA reads TGTGCCAGCTCACACTCACAAGACTATGGCTACACCTTC.

There are a few counts of this clone. J is TRBJ2-7 and V is TRBV5-1, with 10 bases identical to TRBD1. The length of the CDR3 is 13 residues. The germline V gene has CDR1 SGHRS and CDR2 YFSETQ. V was clipped by 8 bases and J by 5 bases; unmatched bases: 7. CDR3 sequence: CASGTGDINEQYF. The CDR3 bases are TGCGCCAGTGGGACAGGGGACATCAACGAGCAGTACTTC.

This clone was seen only a few times. J is TRBJ1-2 and V is TRBV7-8, with unresolved D. CDR1 is SGHVS, CDR2 FQNEAQ, per germline. The CDR3 loop spans 13 amino acids. The V end lost 5 bases, the J end lost 3 bases, and 10 bases lay between the germline ends. The CDR3 sequence: CASSLIRDYGYTF. CDR3 nucleotide sequence: TGTGCCAGCAGCCTAATACGGGACTATGGCTACACCTTC.

In its sample, this clone was seen many times. The chain joins TRBV11-2 to TRBJ2-2; the D gene is possibly TRBD1 (5 bases). Germline V lookup: CDR1 SGHAT, CDR2 FQNNGV. This CDR3 contains 18 residues. V was clipped by 1 base and J by 4 bases, with 19 bases between them. This CDR3 reads CASSLGQPPQLLTGELFF. DNA of the CDR3: TGTGCCAGCAGCTTAGGACAGCCCCCGCAACTTCTCACCGGGGAGCTGTTTTTT.

The chain couples TRBV7-6 to TRBJ2-5; D gene ambiguous. Trimming took 1 base from V and 2 from J, leaving 5 bases between them. CDR3 length: 13 amino acids. Germline V gene lookup returns CDR1 SGHVS and CDR2 FNYEAQ. DNA of the CDR3: TGTGCCAGCAGCTTAGGGCAACAAGAGACCCAGTACTTC. Its translation: CASSLGQQETQYF.

The chain carries TRBV7-2 and TRBJ1-2, with D perhaps TRBD1 (6 bases). V lost 3 bases and J 2 bases, leaving 10 bases between the germline ends. From germline, CDR1 is SGHTA and CDR2 FQGNSA. This CDR3 comprises 14 residues. The CDR3 sequence: CASSLDRQNYGYTF. The CDR3 region has the DNA TGTGCCAGCAGCTTGGACAGACAAAACTATGGCTACACCTTC.

On this clone itself: Additional DNA sequences in this sample encode the identical CDR3. The chain links TRBV9 to TRBJ1-2, with a tentative D call TRBD1 (5 bases). CDR1 is SGDLS, CDR2 YYNGEE, per germline. This CDR3 has 13 residues. Trimming removed 0 bases at V and 4 bases at J, with 7 bases between. The DNA for the CDR3 is TGTGCCAGCAGCGTAGGGCAGGGCTATGGCTACACCTTC. Amino acids: CASSVGQGYGYTF. The full variable domain, in which reference TRBV9 and TRBJ1-2 provide the parts outside the CDR3, is DSGVTQTPKHLITATGQRVTLRCSPRSGDLSVYWYQQSLDQGLQFLIQYYNGEERAKGNILERFSAQQFPDLHSELNLSSLELGDSALYFCASSVGQGYGYTFGSGTRLTVV.

This clone was seen a handful of times. The chain carries TRBV11-3 and TRBJ2-3; 8 bases match TRBD2. Germline CDR1 reads SGHNT; CDR2 reads YENEEA. V was pared by 1 base and J by 5 bases, with 8 bases of the junction left unmatched. This CDR3 comprises 16 residues. CDR3 nucleotide sequence: TGTGCCAGCAGCTTAGTGGTCCGTCTAGCGGGAGATACGCAGTATTTT. Its translation: CASSLVVRLAGDTQYF.

A few counts support this clone. A much larger clone differs by one base, so this may be a read error. The rearrangement links TRBV28 to TRBJ2-5; 12 bases align to TRBD2. Germline V gene sequence: CDR1 MDHEN, CDR2 SYDVKM. J lost 5 bases, V lost 5 bases, and 0 bases had no gene match. CDR3 length equals 13 residues. CDR3 in amino acids: CASSTSGRETQYF. The CDR3 DNA follows: TGTGCCAGCAGTACTAGCGGGAGGGAGACCCAGTACTTC. Using reference TRBV28 and TRBJ2-5 for the parts outside the CDR3, the full variable domain is DVKVTQSSRYLVKRTGEKVFLECVQDMDHENMFWYRQDPGLGLRLIYFSYDVKMKEKGDIPEGYSVSREKKERFSLILESASTNQTSMYLCASSTSGRETQYFGPGTRLLVL.

V usage is TRBV15 and J usage is TRBJ2-5; D unclear. V lost 6 bases and J 2 bases, leaving 10 bases between the germline ends. CDR3 length: 13 residues. Germline lookup yields CDR1 LNHNV and CDR2 YYDKDF (reference sequence). CDR3 in DNA: TGTGCCACCAGAAGCCGGGCACAAGAGACCCAGTACTTC. It translates to CATRSRAQETQYF.

This clone was seen a few times. The chain employs TRBV7-9 and TRBJ2-7; possibly TRBD2 for D (5 bases). The CDR3 totals 13 residues. V lost 0 bases and J 4 bases, leaving 7 bases between the germline ends. The germline V gene encodes CDR1 SEHNR and CDR2 FQNEAQ (reference sequence). The CDR3 sequence: CASSLAGEYEQYF. In nucleotides, the CDR3 is TGTGCCAGCAGCTTAGCGGGAGAATACGAGCAGTACTTC.

This clone came up a few times. At the DNA level, this CDR3 is encoded by other sequences in the same sample as well. The chain carries TRBV7-9 and TRBJ2-7; the match to TRBD1 covers 7 bases. Germline trimming cut 1 base from V and 2 bases from J; bases unmatched to any gene: 2. CDR3 length: 14 amino acids. CDR1 and CDR2 (germline): SEHNR, FQNEAQ (reference sequence). The chain's CDR3 is CASSLGGQAYEQYF. For the CDR3, the DNA is TGTGCCAGCAGCTTAGGCGGACAGGCCTACGAGCAGTACTTC.

This clone was counted only a few times. J is TRBJ1-5 and V is TRBV7-9; 8 nucleotides line up with TRBD1. The ends lost 5 bases at V and 2 bases at J; junction bases unmatched: 14. CDR3 length equals 18 residues. Germline V gives CDR1 SEHNR, CDR2 FQNEAQ (reference sequence). The CDR3: CASSPNGAGGAGNQPQHF. The CDR3 DNA is TGTGCCAGCAGCCCAAACGGGGCAGGGGGCGCCGGCAATCAGCCCCAGCATTTT.

This clone has only a few counts. The same CDR3 is also encoded by other DNA sequences in this sample. The V and J genes are TRBV7-2 and TRBJ2-7; D may be TRBD1 (6 bases). The germline V and J ends were trimmed by 1 base and 2 bases, with 9 bases remaining between them. The CDR3 is 14 residues long. Germline CDR1 SGHTA, CDR2 FQGNSA. Written as DNA, the CDR3 is TGTGCCAGCAGCTTAGTACAGGGAACCTACGAGCAGTACTTC. This encodes CASSLVQGTYEQYF.

V is TRBV4-1 and J is TRBJ2-2; maybe TRBD2 (6 bases). The germline V and J ends were trimmed by 0 bases and 0 bases, with 14 bases remaining between them. The CDR3 is made up of 18 amino acids. CDR1 is MGHRA, CDR2 YSYEKL, per germline. CDR3 nucleotides: TGCGCCAGCAGCCAAGATCGGATCGGGGGAACGAACACCGGGGAGCTGTTTTTT. Amino acid sequence: CASSQDRIGGTNTGELFF.

The J gene is TRBJ2-7, the V gene TRBV7-2, with 11 bases lining up with TRBD1. V was clipped by 5 bases and J by 1 base; unmatched bases: 13. The CDR3 loop spans 18 amino acids. Germline CDR1 is SGHTA and CDR2 is FQGNSA. The CDR3 here is CASSAAGTGGRASYEQYF. The CDR3 coding sequence is TGTGCCAGCAGCGCCGCCGGGACAGGGGGTCGTGCGTCCTACGAGCAGTACTTC.

V usage is TRBV28 and J usage is TRBJ2-6; TRBD1 might be the D (5 bases). V was pared by 3 bases and J by 0 bases, with 12 bases between. This CDR3 has 17 residues. CDR1 and CDR2 (germline): MDHEN, SYDVKM. The CDR3 coding sequence is TGTGCCAGCAGTTTGCCAGGACAAATCTCTGGGGCCAACGTCCTGACTTTC. Its translation is CASSLPGQISGANVLTF.

In this sample, this clone turned up a few times. The rearrangement joins TRBV7-2 to TRBJ1-1; no firm D call. The V end lost 0 bases, the J end lost 2 bases, and 7 bases lay between the germline ends. Germline assignment: CDR1 SGHTA and CDR2 FQGNSA. The CDR3 is 14 residues long. The CDR3 nucleotides read TGTGCCAGCAGCTTAGCATCCTTTAACACTGAAGCTTTCTTT. It translates to CASSLASFNTEAFF.

The rearrangement joins TRBV5-1 to TRBJ1-1; D remains ambiguous. The CDR3 contains 14 residues. V gave up 0 bases and J gave up 4 bases, with 10 bases separating them. CDR1 is SGHRS and CDR2 is YFSETQ in the germline V gene. CDR3 in amino acids: CASSLGPGSTEAFF. CDR3 DNA sequence: TGCGCCAGCAGCTTGGGTCCGGGGAGCACTGAAGCTTTCTTT.

A few counts support this clone. The chain couples TRBV7-2 to TRBJ2-7; 7 bases are shared with TRBD1. The CDR3 spans 14 residues. V trimming: 5 bases; J trimming: 2 bases; junction bases outside the gene matches: 6. Looked up from germline, CDR1 is SGHTA and CDR2 is FQGNSA. CDR3 sequence reads: CASSRDRDAYEQYF. CDR3 DNA: TGTGCCAGCAGCCGAGACAGGGATGCCTACGAGCAGTACTTC. Supplemented by reference TRBV7-2 and TRBJ2-7, the full variable domain reads GAGVSQSPSNKVTEKGKDVELRCDPISGHTALYWYRQSLGQGLEFLIYFQGNSAPDKSGLPSDRFSAERTGGSVSTLTIQRTQQEDSAVYLCASSRDRDAYEQYFGPGTRLTVT.

The genes are TRBV4-1 and TRBJ2-7; 7 bases agree with TRBD1. V shed 1 base, J shed 4 bases, and the junction held 4 bases outside the gene matches. In germline, CDR1 is MGHRA, CDR2 YSYEKL. The CDR3 is 14 amino acids. The CDR3 bases are TGCGCCAGCAGCCAAGGGTCGGACAGGTACGAGCAGTACTTC. Amino acid sequence: CASSQGSDRYEQYF.

This clone has only a few counts. The chain has TRBV7-6 and TRBJ2-1; D is unresolved. CDR1 is SGHVS and CDR2 is FNYEAQ in the germline V gene. V shed 2 bases and J shed 5 bases, with 10 bases lying between them. This CDR3 comprises 14 residues. In nucleotides, the CDR3 is TGTGCCAGCAGCTTATTCGCTCTGGACAATGAGCAGTTCTTC. It translates to CASSLFALDNEQFF. Drawing the rest from reference TRBV7-6 and TRBJ2-1, the complete variable domain is GAGVSQSPRYKVTKRGQDVALRCDPISGHVSLYWYRQALGQGPEFLTYFNYEAQQDKSGLPNDRFSAERPEGSISTLTIQRTEQRDSAMYRCASSLFALDNEQFFGPGTRLTVL.

This clone occurred a few times. The CDR3 region has the DNA TGTGCCAGCAGCCCCGGCGGATCCCAGGGGGGCTACACCTTC. It codes for CASSPGGSQGGYTF. This sequence joins TRBV6-5 and TRBJ1-2, with D maybe TRBD1 (6 bases). Germline loops: CDR1 MNHEY, CDR2 SVGAGI. The CDR3 is 14 residues long. Trimming cost V 6 bases and J 8 bases, with 19 bases left between them.